The 11 T cell receptor beta chains below all came from one sample that was sequenced in a study of T cell responses to AZD1222 COVID-19 vaccine. The protocol was immunoSEQ multiplex PCR, while the TCRdb copy is restricted to in-frame clones and leaves out a portion. The table lists tens of thousands of clones, around 90% of them singletons. Material: peripheral blood, obtained on day 0 of MenACWY control vaccination. The receptors come from an adult in good health.

This clone was found once. This chain joins TRBV18 and TRBJ2-7; 7 bases agree with TRBD1. With V trimmed by 4 bases and J by 0 bases, 3 bases remained unmatched. Germline assignment: CDR1 KGHSH and CDR2 LQKENI. The length of the CDR3 is 14 residues. CDR3 coding DNA: TGTGCCAGCTCACAAGGACAGGTCTCCTACGAGCAGTACTTC. It codes for CASSQGQVSYEQYF.

The chain carries TRBV27 and TRBJ1-2, with no clear D. The germline V gene encodes CDR1 MNHEY and CDR2 SMNVEV (reference sequence). Trimming left V 7 bases short and J 1 base short, with 16 bases between. The CDR3 extends over 15 amino acids. The CDR3 region has the DNA TGTGCCAGCACTGCAGCCGGGAGCAATAACTATGGCTACACCTTC. Translated, it gives CASTAAGSNNYGYTF.

The rearrangement uses TRBV6-6 and TRBJ2-4; TRBD1 is a possible D gene (5 bases). The CDR3 consists of 12 residues. Per the germline V gene, CDR1 is MNHNY and CDR2 is SVGAGI (reference sequence). The ends were cut back, 9 bases at V and 2 bases at J, with 8 bases in the middle. CDR3 amino acids: CASDSPKNIQYF. The CDR3 nucleotides are TGTGCCAGTGACAGCCCCAAAAACATTCAGTACTTC.

The gene calls are TRBV5-1 and TRBJ1-1; D remains unclear. The V end was cut by 0 bases, the J end by 9 bases, with 6 bases between. The CDR3 spans 11 residues. In germline, CDR1 is SGHRS, CDR2 YFSETQ. The CDR3 region is CASSLGTQAFF. CDR3 sequence (DNA): TGCGCCAGCAGCTTGGGGACTCAAGCTTTCTTT.

The genes are TRBV19 and TRBJ1-5; D is possibly TRBD1 (6 bases). The V end lost 7 bases, the J end lost 5 bases, and 12 bases lay between the germline ends. The germline V gene has CDR1 LNHDA and CDR2 SQIVND (reference sequence). There are 13 residues in the CDR3. In nucleotides, the CDR3 is TGTGCCAGTATGCCCAGGGGCCATCAGCCCCAGCATTTT. Its protein product is CASMPRGHQPQHF.

This sequence joins TRBV29-1 and TRBJ1-5, with 9 bases matching TRBD1. V lost 7 bases to trimming and J lost 6 bases; unmatched junction nucleotides: 10. The CDR3 totals 14 residues. Germline V gene lookup returns CDR1 SQVTM and CDR2 ANQGSEA. The DNA for the CDR3 is TGCAGCGCGCTAACCGGGACAGGGAGTCAGCCCCAGCATTTT. It is translated as CSALTGTGSQPQHF.

The chain carries TRBV27 and TRBJ1-1; 7 nucleotides line up with TRBD1. Germline V gives CDR1 MNHEY, CDR2 SMNVEV (reference sequence). J lost 0 bases, V lost 6 bases, and 4 bases had no gene match. The CDR3 length is 14 residues. The CDR3 protein is CASRHQGVNTEAFF. The CDR3 coding sequence is TGTGCCAGCAGGCATCAGGGGGTGAACACTGAAGCTTTCTTT.

The chain links TRBV4-1 to TRBJ1-2, with D possibly being TRBD1 (5 bases). Per germline, CDR1 MGHRA and CDR2 YSYEKL. Between the trimmed V and J ends, which lost 0 bases and 8 bases, there was a span of 13 bases. This CDR3 region has 14 residues. The DNA of the CDR3 is TGCGCCAGCAGCCAAGATATCCAGGGAGGCGGCTACACCTTC. Residues: CASSQDIQGGGYTF.

This chain connects TRBV9 to TRBJ2-7; D not certain. This CDR3 contains 11 residues. Trimming took 3 bases from V and 3 from J, leaving 4 bases between them. The germline CDR1 and CDR2 sequences are SGDLS and YYNGEE. The CDR3 loop reads CASSAGYEQYF. For the CDR3, the DNA is TGTGCCAGCAGCGCGGGCTACGAGCAGTACTTC.

The chain joins TRBV3-1 (or the pseudogene TRBV3-2) to TRBJ1-2; no firm D call. Germline CDR1 LGHDT, CDR2 YNNKEL (reference sequence). The CDR3 spans 16 residues. Trimming removed 0 bases at V and 8 bases at J, with 19 bases between. The CDR3 is CASSQEGGGPRQGYTF. The CDR3 region has the DNA TGTGCCAGCAGCCAAGAAGGCGGAGGCCCAAGGCAGGGCTACACCTTC.

The V call is TRBV29-1, the J call TRBJ1-1; the D gene is possibly TRBD1 (5 bases). The CDR3 consists of 11 residues. Germline V CDR1 and CDR2: SQVTM, ANQGSEA. Trimming left V 4 bases short and J 10 bases short, with 13 bases between. CDR3 coding DNA: TGCAGCGTTGTTGGGGCCGGGGGAGCTTTCTTT. Protein product: CSVVGAGGAFF.